The 25 T cell receptor beta chains reported below all come from one sample, sequenced in a study of blood T cells in healthy people across ages. Then a second PCR, running about 6 to 12 cycles, was carried out with a sample-barcoded 5' primer and a J-beta primer mix. One entry per CDR3 protein results from TCRdb running MiXCR on the 5' RACE reads. The sample has roughly 800,000 distinct CDR3 sequences, 35% to 40% seen once; the top ten hold under 15%. The sample comprised blood. The receptors come from a man aged 18 to 29 in good health.

This clonotype has only a few counts. This chain uses TRBV7-2 with TRBJ2-1; 11 bases are shared with TRBD2. The germline CDR1 and CDR2 sequences are SGHTA and FQGNSA. This CDR3 spans 14 amino acids. The V segment lost 7 bases and the J segment 7 bases; nucleotides outside the gene matches: 6. CDR3 amino acids: CASKSTSGVNEQFF. As DNA, the CDR3 is TGTGCCAGCAAGTCGACTAGCGGGGTAAATGAGCAGTTCTTC.

This clonotype was observed many times. The chain combines TRBV14 with TRBJ2-3; D perhaps matches TRBD1 (5 bases). The germline CDR1 and CDR2 sequences are SGHDN and FVKESK. This CDR3 spans 14 amino acids. V shed 0 bases and J shed 1 base, with 5 bases lying between them. For the CDR3, the DNA is TGTGCCAGCAGCCAAGAAGGGGGCACAGATACGCAGTATTTT. Its protein product is CASSQEGGTDTQYF.

The chain combines TRBV19 with TRBJ2-4, with 9 bases that match TRBD2. Per the germline V gene, CDR1 is LNHDA and CDR2 is SQIVND (reference sequence). The CDR3 consists of 16 residues. V was clipped by 6 bases and J by 4 bases; unmatched bases: 10. CDR3 DNA: TGTGCCAGTAGCCCTGTCGGTAGCGGGAGTAAAAACATTCAGTACTTC. Its translation: CASSPVGSGSKNIQYF. The full variable domain, in which reference TRBV19 and TRBJ2-4 provide the parts outside the CDR3, is DGGITQSPKYLFRKEGQNVTLSCEQNLNHDAMYWYRQDPGQGLRLIYYSQIVNDFQKGDIAEGYSVSREKKESFPLTVTSAQKNPTAFYLCASSPVGSGSKNIQYFGAGTRLSVL.

The rearrangement uses TRBV20-1 and TRBJ2-1, with D hard to call. Germline CDR1 reads DFQATT; CDR2 reads SNEGSKA (reference sequence). V lost 1 base to trimming and J lost 9 bases, with 7 bases between them. The CDR3 has 11 amino acids. CDR3 sequence: CSARGGFEQFF. CDR3 sequence (DNA): TGCAGTGCTAGAGGTGGGTTTGAGCAGTTCTTC.

This chain joins TRBV29-1 and TRBJ1-3, with D hard to call. The CDR3 spans 11 residues. Germline loops: CDR1 SQVTM, CDR2 ANQGSEA. Trimming took off 4 bases at V and 0 bases at J, with 1 base between the two ends. In DNA form, the CDR3 reads TGCAGCGTTGCCTCTGGAAACACCATATATTTT. Residues: CSVASGNTIYF.

A remark on this clonotype: This may arise from a read error, as a much more abundant clone is one base away. The J gene is TRBJ2-7, the V gene TRBV10-3; 7 bases align to TRBD1. The DNA end is a closer match to TRBJ2-5, so the J assignment may be wrong. Germline CDR1 ENHRY, CDR2 SYGVKD. This CDR3 is 12 amino acids long. The CDR3 reads CTSTGEGETQYF. The CDR3 DNA follows: TGTACCAGTACAGGGGAAGGGGAGACCCAGTACTTC.

In its sample, this clonotype was seen many times. The chain joins TRBV20-1 to TRBJ2-3; D might be TRBD1 or TRBD2, each matching 5 bases. The germline V gene has CDR1 DFQATT and CDR2 SNEGSKA (reference sequence). The CDR3 is 15 residues long. V was pared by 6 bases and J by 1 base, with 17 bases between. The CDR3 coding sequence is TGCAGTGCCAGATCAGGGACCACTGGCACAGATACGCAGTATTTT. The encoded protein is CSARSGTTGTDTQYF.

The V gene is TRBV28, the J gene TRBJ2-1; D gene uncertain. The CDR3 extends over 14 amino acids. Germline CDR1 is MDHEN and CDR2 is SYDVKM. Trimming took off 3 bases at V and 13 bases at J, with 19 bases between the two ends. Here the CDR3 reads CASSFFLGYETQFF. The CDR3 DNA reads as TGTGCCAGCAGTTTTTTCTTGGGATATGAGACCCAGTTCTTC.

This chain uses TRBV20-1 with TRBJ2-1; no reliable D call. The assigned J gene may be wrong: the sequence end matches TRBJ2-7 better. The germline CDR1 and CDR2 sequences are DFQATT and SNEGSKA (reference sequence). The CDR3 runs 11 residues. The CDR3 nucleotides read TGCAGTGCTAGTGTCGGCAATGAGCAGTACTTC. Translating it yields CSASVGNEQYF.

This clonotype was observed at least ten times. The chain combines TRBV7-2 with TRBJ2-7; a weak D match, TRBD2 (6 bases). The V gene's germline CDR1 is SGHTA and CDR2 FQGNSA. V gave up 1 base and J gave up 4 bases, with 8 bases separating them. CDR3 length: 13 amino acids. CDR3 loop: CASSLGGEYEQYF. The CDR3 DNA reads as TGTGCCAGCAGCTTAGGGGGGGAGTACGAGCAGTACTTC. Full variable domain (remainder filled in from reference TRBV7-2 and TRBJ2-7): GAGVSQSPSNKVTEKGKDVELRCDPISGHTALYWYRQSLGQGLEFLIYFQGNSAPDKSGLPSDRFSAERTGGSVSTLTIQRTQQEDSAVYLCASSLGGEYEQYFGPGTRLTVT.

The chain links TRBV20-1 to TRBJ2-7; D is uncertain. The V gene's germline CDR1 is DFQATT and CDR2 SNEGSKA (reference sequence). V gave up 2 bases and J gave up 2 bases, with 4 bases separating them. CDR3 length: 11 amino acids. The DNA of the CDR3 is TGCAGTGCTAGACCAGCCTACGAGCAGTACTTC. It encodes CSARPAYEQYF.

The rearrangement links TRBV5-1 to TRBJ1-1; tentative D call: TRBD1 (5 bases). Germline lookup yields CDR1 SGHRS and CDR2 YFSETQ. CDR3 size: 15 residues. V gave up 3 bases and J gave up 3 bases, with 15 bases separating them. CDR3 protein: CASSWQGSGDTEAFF. CDR3 DNA: TGCGCCAGCAGCTGGCAGGGTTCGGGGGACACTGAAGCTTTCTTT.

This chain uses TRBV6-2 or TRBV6-3 with TRBJ2-1; D is ambiguous. With 1 base removed from V and 6 bases from J, the gap between germline ends came to 4 bases. Germline V gene sequence: CDR1 MNHEY, CDR2 SVGEGT. This CDR3 is built from 12 residues. CDR3 sequence: CASSYYSNEQFF. The DNA for the CDR3 is TGTGCCAGCAGTTACTATTCCAATGAGCAGTTCTTC.

This rearrangement joins TRBV12-3 or TRBV12-4 to TRBJ1-5, with no clear D. V was trimmed by 3 bases and J by 0 bases, leaving 6 bases between them. The CDR3 has 14 residues. The CDR3 DNA reads TGTGCCAGCAGTTTCAGCAGTAGCAATCAGCCCCAGCATTTT. It specifies CASSFSSSNQPQHF.

The chain joins TRBV2 to TRBJ1-4; tentatively, D is TRBD1 (5 bases). Trimming removed 3 bases at V and 8 bases at J, with 13 bases between. The CDR3 loop spans 14 amino acids. The germline gives CDR1 SNHLY, CDR2 FYNNEI. The CDR3 nucleotides read TGTGCCAGCAGTGACGGCAGGGTTAAGGAAAAACTGTTTTTT. Encoded protein: CASSDGRVKEKLFF.

This clonotype was detected once. With a much larger clone just one base away, this may be a read error. The rearrangement joins TRBV4-1 to TRBJ2-5, with D possibly matching TRBD2 (5 bases). The J call may not be correct, given that the DNA end is closer to TRBJ2-1. This CDR3 contains 15 residues. The germline V gene encodes CDR1 MGHRA and CDR2 YSYEKL. The CDR3: CASSQDSAEQETQFF. CDR3 sequence (DNA): TGCGCCAGCAGCCAAGATAGCGCAGAACAAGAGACCCAGTTCTTC.

The chain is built from TRBV2 and TRBJ2-5; 9 bases align to TRBD1. The CDR3 length is 14 residues. Germline loops: CDR1 SNHLY, CDR2 FYNNEI. V lost 4 bases to trimming and J lost 2 bases; unmatched junction nucleotides: 2. CDR3 loop: CASSGDRAQETQYF. CDR3 nucleotide sequence: TGTGCCAGCAGTGGGGACAGGGCACAAGAGACCCAGTACTTC.

This clonotype came up a few times. The chain uses TRBV20-1 and TRBJ1-4; D gene uncertain. Germline V gene lookup returns CDR1 DFQATT and CDR2 SNEGSKA (reference sequence). The CDR3 contains 12 residues. Deletions cut 6 bases from V and 5 bases from J, with 10 bases between. The CDR3 region has the DNA TGCAGTGCCCGAGAGGGAAATGAAAAACTGTTTTTT. It specifies CSAREGNEKLFF.

This clonotype was observed a handful of times. This chain uses TRBV20-1 with TRBJ2-5; a weak D match, TRBD2 (7 bases). The V gene's germline CDR1 is DFQATT and CDR2 SNEGSKA (reference sequence). The CDR3 has 14 amino acids. Trimming left V 0 bases short and J 0 bases short, with 8 bases between. The CDR3 sequence is CSAREGGDQETQYF. CDR3 DNA sequence: TGCAGTGCTAGAGAAGGGGGGGACCAAGAGACCCAGTACTTC.

This clonotype was seen only a few times. The chain uses TRBV14 and TRBJ2-7; the D gene is possibly TRBD1 (5 bases). The V gene's germline CDR1 is SGHDN and CDR2 FVKESK. Between the trimmed V and J ends, which lost 4 bases and 3 bases, there was a span of 13 bases. The CDR3 has 14 amino acids. CDR3 in amino acids: CASSLSGFIYEQYF. The CDR3 bases are TGTGCCAGCAGCCTTTCAGGGTTTATCTACGAGCAGTACTTC.

The sample holds one count of this clonotype. The gene calls are TRBV4-3 and TRBJ1-5; 7 nucleotides agree with TRBD1. The germline CDR1 and CDR2 sequences are LGHNA and YSLEER. V trimming: 1 base; J trimming: 1 base; junction bases outside the gene matches: 4. The CDR3 totals 16 residues. The CDR3: CASSQGHRGSNQPQHF. The CDR3 DNA reads TGCGCCAGCAGCCAAGGGCACAGGGGAAGCAATCAGCCCCAGCATTTT.

This sequence joins TRBV5-1 and TRBJ1-1; D is ambiguous. Germline V gene lookup returns CDR1 SGHRS and CDR2 YFSETQ. V was clipped by 0 bases and J by 11 bases, with 11 bases between them. CDR3 length: 12 residues. The CDR3 DNA follows: TGCGCCAGCAGCTTGGCCGAGGGAGCCGCTTTCTTT. Amino acids: CASSLAEGAAFF.

This clonotype was counted ten times or more. The chain combines TRBV14 with TRBJ1-2, with D unclear. Per the germline V gene, CDR1 is SGHDN and CDR2 is FVKESK. V lost 1 base and J 7 bases, leaving 10 bases between the germline ends. The CDR3 consists of 13 residues. The CDR3 nucleotides read TGTGCCAGCAGCCAAGGCAGGAGCGGTGGCTACACCTTC. It translates to CASSQGRSGGYTF.

This clonotype was seen a handful of times. This chain uses TRBV12-3 or TRBV12-4 with TRBJ1-2; the D gene is possibly TRBD1 (5 bases). V lost 1 base to trimming and J lost 9 bases, with 12 bases between them. The CDR3 contains 13 residues. The CDR3 region is CASSLVAQGRYTF. The CDR3 region has the DNA TGTGCCAGCAGTTTAGTGGCGCAGGGCCGCTACACCTTC.

This clonotype was observed many times. The gene calls are TRBV11-2 and TRBJ2-1; 8 nucleotides align to TRBD2. Unmatched junction bases numbered 7, after V lost 5 bases and J lost 4 bases. Germline V lookup: CDR1 SGHAT, CDR2 FQNNGV. There are 15 residues in the CDR3. This chain's CDR3 is CASSLSSGAYNEQFF. CDR3 sequence (DNA): TGTGCCAGCAGCCTGAGTAGCGGGGCTTACAATGAGCAGTTCTTC. Full variable domain (remainder filled in from reference TRBV11-2 and TRBJ2-1): EAGVAQSPRYKIIEKRQSVAFWCNPISGHATLYWYQQILGQGPKLLIQFQNNGVVDDSQLPKDRFSAERLKGVDSTLKIQPAKLEDSAVYLCASSLSSGAYNEQFFGPGTRLTVL.